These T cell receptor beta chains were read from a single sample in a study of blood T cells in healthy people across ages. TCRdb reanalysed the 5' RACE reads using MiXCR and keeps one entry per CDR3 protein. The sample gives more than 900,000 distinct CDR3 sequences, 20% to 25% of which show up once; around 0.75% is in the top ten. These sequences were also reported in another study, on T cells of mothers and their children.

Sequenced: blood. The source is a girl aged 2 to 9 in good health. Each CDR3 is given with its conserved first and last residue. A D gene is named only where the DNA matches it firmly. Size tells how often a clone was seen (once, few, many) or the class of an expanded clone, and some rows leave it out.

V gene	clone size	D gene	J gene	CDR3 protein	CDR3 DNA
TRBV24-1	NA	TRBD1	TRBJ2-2	CATSEGQVHTGELFF	TGTGCCACCAGTGAAGGACAGGTTCACACCGGGGAGCTGTTTTTT
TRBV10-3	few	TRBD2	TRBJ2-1	CAISDLAGESYNEQFF	TGTGCCATCAGTGATCTAGCGGGAGAGTCCTACAATGAGCAGTTCTTC
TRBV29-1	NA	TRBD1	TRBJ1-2	CSARSGTGGGYTF	TGCAGCGCACGCAGCGGGACAGGAGGAGGCTACACCTTC
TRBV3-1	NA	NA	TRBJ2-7	CASSRALRSNEQYF	TGTGCCAGCAGCCGGGCCCTCAGATCCAACGAGCAGTACTTC
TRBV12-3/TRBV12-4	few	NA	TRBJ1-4	CASSASDKLFF	TGTGCCAGCAGTGCCTCCGATAAACTGTTTTTT
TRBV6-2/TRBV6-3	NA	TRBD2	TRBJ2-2	CASRRPSGNTGELFF	TGTGCCAGCAGACGGCCTAGCGGTAACACCGGGGAGCTGTTTTTT
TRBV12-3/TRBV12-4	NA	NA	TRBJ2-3	CASSTTGTADTQYF	TGTGCCAGCAGTACGACAGGAACCGCAGATACGCAATATTTT
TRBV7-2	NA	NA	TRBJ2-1	CASSWRLVHNEQFF	TGTGCCAGCAGCTGGAGACTGGTACACAATGAGCAGTTCTTC
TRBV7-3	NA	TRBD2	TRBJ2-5	CASSRSGLATIQETQYF	TGTGCCAGCAGCCGCTCCGGACTAGCGACTATACAAGAGACCCAGTACTTC
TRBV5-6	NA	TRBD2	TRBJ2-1	CASSLREGLAEYNEQFF	TGCGCCAGCAGCTTGAGGGAGGGACTAGCGGAGTACAATGAGCAGTTCTTC
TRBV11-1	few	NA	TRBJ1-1	CASSFQNRNTEAFF	TGTGCCAGCAGCTTCCAGAACAGGAACACTGAAGCTTTCTTT
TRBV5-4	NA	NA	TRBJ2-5	CASSFPLGPSEGLTGVETQYF	TGTGCCAGCAGCTTCCCCCTCGGTCCCTCGGAAGGCCTCACCGGCGTGGAGACCCAGTACTTC
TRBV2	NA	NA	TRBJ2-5	CASRIRWSGQETQYF	TGTGCCAGCAGGATCCGGTGGAGCGGACAAGAGACCCAGTACTTC
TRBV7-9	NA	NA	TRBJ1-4	CASSPGSRNEKLFF	TGTGCCAGCAGCCCAGGGAGTAGAAATGAAAAACTGTTTTTT
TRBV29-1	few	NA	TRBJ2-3	CSVPGGETDTQYF	TGCAGCGTTCCTGGCGGTGAGACAGATACGCAGTATTTT
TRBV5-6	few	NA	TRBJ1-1	CASSSGWDTEAFF	TGTGCCAGCAGCTCCGGATGGGACACTGAAGCTTTCTTT
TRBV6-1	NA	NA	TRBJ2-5	CASQGGTPLGGETQYF	TGTGCCAGCCAAGGGGGAACCCCCCTAGGGGGAGAGACCCAGTACTTC
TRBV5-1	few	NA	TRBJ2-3	CASSLAIGGGTDTQYF	TGCGCCAGCAGCTTGGCCATAGGGGGTGGCACAGATACGCAGTATTTT
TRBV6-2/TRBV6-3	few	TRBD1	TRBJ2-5	CTSSYRTGGAWETQYF	TGTACCAGCAGTTACCGAACAGGGGGCGCGTGGGAGACCCAGTACTTC
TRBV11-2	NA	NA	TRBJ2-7	CASSHAMRGYEQYF	TGTGCCAGCAGCCACGCGATGCGGGGCTACGAGCAGTACTTC
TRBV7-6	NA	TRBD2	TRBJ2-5	CASSSGTSGDQETQYF	TGTGCCAGCAGCTCAGGGACTAGCGGGGACCAAGAGACCCAGTACTTC
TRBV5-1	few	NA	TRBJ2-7	CASSLAAAEGTYEQYF	TGCGCCAGCAGCTTGGCGGCGGCGGAGGGGACCTACGAGCAGTACTTC
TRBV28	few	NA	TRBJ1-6	CACSRQGPLYNSPLHF	TGTGCCTGTTCCCGGCAGGGTCCGCTCTATAATTCACCCCTCCACTTT
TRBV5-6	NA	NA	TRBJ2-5	CASSFEGVETQYF	TGTGCCAGCAGCTTCGAGGGCGTGGAGACCCAGTACTTC
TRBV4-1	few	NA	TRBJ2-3	CASSQARGDTQYF	TGCGCCAGCAGCCAAGCCCGGGGGGATACGCAGTATTTT
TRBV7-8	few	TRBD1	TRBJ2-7	CASSLSGTGFEEQYF	TGTGCCAGCAGCCTATCCGGGACAGGGTTTGAAGAGCAGTACTTC
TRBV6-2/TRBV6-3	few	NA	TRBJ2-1	CASRTGAGLYNEQFF	TGTGCCAGCAGGACGGGGGCAGGGCTTTACAATGAGCAGTTCTTC
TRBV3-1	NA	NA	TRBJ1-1	CASRQTEAAEAFF	TGTGCCAGCAGACAGACGGAGGCCGCTGAAGCTTTCTTT
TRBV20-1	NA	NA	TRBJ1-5	CSARILNQPQHF	TGCAGTGCTAGGATCCTCAATCAGCCCCAGCATTTT
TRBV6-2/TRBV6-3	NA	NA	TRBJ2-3	CASSLGPATSTDTQYF	TGTGCCAGCAGTCTTGGCCCAGCCACTAGCACAGATACCCAGTATTTT
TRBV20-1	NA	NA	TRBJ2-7	CSARDRARGYEQYF	TGCAGTGCTAGAGATAGGGCCCGAGGCTACGAGCAGTACTTC
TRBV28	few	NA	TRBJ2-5	CASSPLGDRLEQYF	TGTGCCAGCAGTCCCCTCGGGGACCGCCTGGAGCAGTACTTC
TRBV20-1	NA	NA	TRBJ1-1	CSVPLGNTEAFF	TGCAGTGTGCCCCTTGGGAACACTGAAGCTTTCTTT
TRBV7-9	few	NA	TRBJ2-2	CASSKRVEKSGELFF	TGTGCCAGCAGCAAAAGGGTAGAAAAGAGCGGGGAGCTGTTTTTT
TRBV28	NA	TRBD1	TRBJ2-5	CASSLDRQGQYF	TGTGCCAGCAGCCTTGATCGACAGGGCCAGTACTTC
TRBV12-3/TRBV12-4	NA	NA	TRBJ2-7	CASSLLGPQGPNEQYF	TGTGCCAGCAGTTTATTGGGACCGCAGGGGCCGAACGAGCAGTACTTC
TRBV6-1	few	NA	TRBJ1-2	CASSSYMGYGYTF	TGTGCCAGCAGTTCCTATATGGGATATGGCTACACCTTC
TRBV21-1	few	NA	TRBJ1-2	CASSLAVRNGYTF	TGTGCCAGCAGCTTGGCGGTACGAAATGGCTACACCTTC
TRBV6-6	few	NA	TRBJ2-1	CASSYAAGGSEQFF	TGTGCCAGCAGTTACGCGGCTGGGGGTAGTGAGCAGTTCTTC
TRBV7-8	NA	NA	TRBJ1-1	CASSLGGLETEAFF	TGTGCCAGCAGCTTAGGAGGGTTGGAAACTGAAGCTTTCTTT
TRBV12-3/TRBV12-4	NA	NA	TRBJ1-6	CASSYGGGNSPLHF	TGTGCCAGCAGTTACGGAGGGGGAAATTCACCCCTCCACTTT
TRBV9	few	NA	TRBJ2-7	CASSERGVGRIEQYF	TGTGCCAGCAGCGAGCGTGGGGTAGGGAGAATCGAGCAGTACTTC
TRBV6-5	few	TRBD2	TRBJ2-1	CASSYSKGLGLEQFF	TGTGCCAGCAGTTACTCGAAGGGACTAGGTCTTGAGCAGTTCTTC
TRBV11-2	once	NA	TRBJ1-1	CASSPNSGTEAFF	TGTGCCAGCAGCCCAAACTCGGGGACTGAAGCTTTCTTT
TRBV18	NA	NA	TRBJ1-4	CASSQGPGREKLFF	TGTGCCAGCTCACAGGGACCCGGGCGGGAAAAACTGTTTTTT
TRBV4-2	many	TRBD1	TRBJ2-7	CASSPSTGRYEQYF	TGTGCCAGCAGCCCCTCGACAGGGCGCTACGAGCAGTACTTC
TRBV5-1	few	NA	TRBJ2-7	CASSLGGSGPYEQYF	TGCGCCAGCAGCTTGGGCGGTAGCGGCCCCTACGAGCAGTACTTC
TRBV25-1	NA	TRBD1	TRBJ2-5	CASSAQGGQYF	TGTGCCAGCAGTGCACAGGGGGGCCAGTACTTC
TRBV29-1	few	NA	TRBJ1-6	CSVAYFDPPSPLHF	TGCAGCGTCGCATACTTCGACCCCCCCTCACCCCTCCACTTT
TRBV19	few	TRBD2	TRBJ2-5	CASSNQRGETQYF	TGTGCCAGTAGTAACCAGCGGGGGGAGACCCAGTACTTC
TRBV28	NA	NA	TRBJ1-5	CASSSQGLPQHF	TGTGCCAGCAGTTCTCAGGGGTTGCCCCAGCATTTT
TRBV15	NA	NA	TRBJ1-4	CATSRDQLEKLFF	TGTGCCACCAGCAGAGACCAACTTGAAAAACTGTTTTTT
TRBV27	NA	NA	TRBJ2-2	CASSLLEGGELFF	TGTGCCAGCAGTTTATTGGAGGGCGGGGAGCTGTTTTTT